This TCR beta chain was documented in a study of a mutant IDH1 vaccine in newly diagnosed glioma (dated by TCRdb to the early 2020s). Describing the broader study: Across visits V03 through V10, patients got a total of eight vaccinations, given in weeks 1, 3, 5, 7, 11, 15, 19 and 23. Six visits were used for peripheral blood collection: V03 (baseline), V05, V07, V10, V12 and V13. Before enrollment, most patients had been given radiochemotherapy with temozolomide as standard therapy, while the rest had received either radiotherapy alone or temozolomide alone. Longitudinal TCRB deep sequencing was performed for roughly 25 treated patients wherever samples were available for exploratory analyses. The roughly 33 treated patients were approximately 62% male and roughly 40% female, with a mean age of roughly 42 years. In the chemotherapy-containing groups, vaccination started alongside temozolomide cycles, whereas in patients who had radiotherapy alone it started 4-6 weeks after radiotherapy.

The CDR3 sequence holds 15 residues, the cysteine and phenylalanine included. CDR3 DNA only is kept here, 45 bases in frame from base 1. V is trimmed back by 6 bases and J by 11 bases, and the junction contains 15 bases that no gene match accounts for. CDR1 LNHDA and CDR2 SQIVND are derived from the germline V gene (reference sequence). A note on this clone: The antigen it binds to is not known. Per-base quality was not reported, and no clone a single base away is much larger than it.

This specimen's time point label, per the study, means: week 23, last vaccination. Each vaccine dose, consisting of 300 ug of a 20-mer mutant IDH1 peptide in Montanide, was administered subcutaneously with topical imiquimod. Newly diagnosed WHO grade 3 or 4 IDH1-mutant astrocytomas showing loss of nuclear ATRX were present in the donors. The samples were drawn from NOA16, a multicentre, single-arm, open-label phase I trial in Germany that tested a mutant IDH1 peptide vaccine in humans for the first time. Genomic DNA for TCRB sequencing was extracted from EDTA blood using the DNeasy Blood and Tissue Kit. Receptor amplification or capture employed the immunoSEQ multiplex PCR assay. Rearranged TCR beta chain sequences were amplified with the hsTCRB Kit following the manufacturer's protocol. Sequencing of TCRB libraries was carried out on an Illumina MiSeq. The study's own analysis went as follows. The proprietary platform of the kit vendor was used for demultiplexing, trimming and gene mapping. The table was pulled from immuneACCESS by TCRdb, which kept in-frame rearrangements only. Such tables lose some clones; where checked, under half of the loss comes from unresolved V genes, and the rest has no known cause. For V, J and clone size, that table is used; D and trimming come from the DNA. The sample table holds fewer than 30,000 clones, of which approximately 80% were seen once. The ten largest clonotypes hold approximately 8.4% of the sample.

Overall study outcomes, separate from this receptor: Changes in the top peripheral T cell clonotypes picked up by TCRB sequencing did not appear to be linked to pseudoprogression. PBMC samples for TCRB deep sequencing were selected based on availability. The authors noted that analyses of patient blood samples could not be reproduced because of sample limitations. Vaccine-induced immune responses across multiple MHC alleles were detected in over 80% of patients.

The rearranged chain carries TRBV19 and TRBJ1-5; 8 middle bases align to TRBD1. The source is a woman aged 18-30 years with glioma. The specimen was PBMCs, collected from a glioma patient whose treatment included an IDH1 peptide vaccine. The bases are TGTGCCAGTAGAGTGGATAAGACAGGGGTCCCAGCCCAGCATTTT. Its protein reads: CASRVDKTGVPAQHF.